This T cell receptor beta chain was sequenced during a study of blood T cell repertoires in COVID-19. Only in-frame clones appear in the TCRdb table, and some are missing; sequencing was by immunoSEQ multiplex PCR. In the table there are 180,000 or so clones, roughly four fifths of which are singletons. The CDR3 runs to 14 residues. Germline V gene data show CDR1 as GTSNPN and CDR2 as SVGIG (reference sequence). Between the trimmed V and J ends, which lost 4 bases and 0 bases, there was a span of 10 bases. The receptor's source is a human donor with acute or convalescent COVID-19. The donor label of this sample is uncertain. The source material was peripheral blood. The V call is TRBV30, the J call TRBJ1-5; D is perhaps TRBD1 (5 bases). The CDR3: CAWTGKGSNQPQHF. The CDR3 bases are TGTGCCTGGACAGGGAAGGGTAGCAATCAGCCCCAGCATTTT.